Listed here is a single T cell receptor beta chain. Antigen specificity is unknown. The V and J ends lost 2 bases and 3 bases respectively, with 11 bases between them. There are 14 residues in the CDR3. Germline values: CDR1 SGHDT, CDR2 YYEEEE. The sample belongs to a study of cytomegalovirus exposure and HLA in healthy donors. Findings of the study overall: CMV serostatus alone was available as immune exposure information. Indistinguishability led to the exclusion of some V segments, TRBV6-2 and TRBV6-3 included. TCR beta V- and J-gene trimming was later associated with a missense DCLRE1C variant.

The PCR used 60 Vbeta and 13 Jbeta primers. Clones were sequenced by immunoSEQ multiplex PCR, and TCRdb holds only the in-frame ones, with some missing. The sample consists of 120,000 to 150,000 clones, over 70% of them appearing once. The chain combines TRBV5-6 with TRBJ1-1; no firm D call. Sequences were obtained from PBMCs. The receptor's source is a woman aged 35 to 49 in good health and CMV-seronegative. The DNA of the CDR3 is TGTGCCAGCAGCTTAGGGAGCTGGGACACTGAAGCTTTCTTT. Its protein is CASSLGSWDTEAFF.